One T cell receptor (beta chain) is described in this entry. TCRdb re-analysed the PCR reads in MiXCR, keeping a single row per CDR3 protein. The profile covers approximately 14,000 distinct CDR3 sequences, with 50% appearing a single time and approximately 15% taken by the ten largest. V gave up 4 bases and J gave up 0 bases; unmatched junction bases: 6. Germline CDR1 and CDR2: SGHDT and YYEEEE. CDR3 length equals 15 residues. The sample belongs to a study of tumor-infiltrating lymphocytes in oesophageal squamous cell carcinoma. The clonotype was recovered from a male donor with esophageal squamous cell carcinoma. V gene TRBV5-6 combines with J gene TRBJ2-7; 8 bases fit TRBD1. The sample was esophageal tumor tissue. The CDR3 bases are TGTGCCAGCAGCCACCGGGACAGGCACTCCTACGAGCAGTACTTC. It codes for CASSHRDRHSYEQYF.